A single sample is the source of the 32 T cell receptor beta chains below, sequenced in a study of response to subunit inactivated influenza vaccine. TCRdb re-derived calls from the RT-PCR reads in MiXCR, one entry per CDR3 protein. The sample has more than 550,000 distinct CDR3 sequences, over 9% seen once. The same data also went into a second study, on T cells expressing NK-cell markers. From that second work: TCR beta libraries carry UMIs added by 5'RACE template switching.

This specimen consisted of PBMCs from blood, obtained on the day of vaccination. All receptors come from a man aged 50 to 59 who received an inactivated influenza vaccine.

This clonotype has a count of ten or more. This chain links TRBV7-9 with TRBJ2-1; TRBD2 aligns across 7 bases. CDR3 length: 12 residues. Germline assignment: CDR1 SEHNR and CDR2 FQNEAQ (reference sequence). V gave up 5 bases and J gave up 6 bases; unmatched junction bases: 1. In nucleotides, the CDR3 is TGTGCCAGCAGCGGACTAGTCAATGAGCAGTTCTTC. Translated, it gives CASSGLVNEQFF. Variable domain in full (rest from reference TRBV7-9 and TRBJ2-1): DTGVSQNPRHKITKRGQNVTFRCDPISEHNRLYWYRQTLGQGPEFLTYFQNEAQLEKSRLLSDRFSAERPKGSFSTLEIQRTEQGDSAMYLCASSGLVNEQFFGPGTRLTVL.

The CDR3 region has the DNA TGTGCCAGCAGTTACTTTCGGCCTACTAGCACAGATACGCAGTATTTT. It translates to CASSYFRPTSTDTQYF. The chain is built from TRBV6-5 and TRBJ2-3; no definite D call. The CDR3 contains 16 residues. Deletions cut 1 base from V and 0 bases from J, with 11 bases between. Germline V gene lookup returns CDR1 MNHEY and CDR2 SVGAGI.

The chain's CDR3 is CASSLQRPGQGVGAFF. In DNA form, the CDR3 reads TGCGCCAGCAGCTTACAACGCCCTGGACAGGGCGTCGGAGCTTTCTTT. The rearrangement uses TRBV5-1 and TRBJ1-1; the match to TRBD1 covers 8 bases. V lost 2 bases and J lost 10; bases outside the gene matches: 16. The germline V gene encodes CDR1 SGHRS and CDR2 YFSETQ. The CDR3 is made up of 16 amino acids.

The gene calls are TRBV28 and TRBJ2-7; TRBD2 agrees at 10 bases. V lost 2 bases to trimming and J lost 0 bases; unmatched junction nucleotides: 7. The CDR3 extends over 17 amino acids. The germline V gene encodes CDR1 MDHEN and CDR2 SYDVKM. The CDR3 coding sequence is TGTGCCAGCAGTTTAAGGGGGGGACTAGCGAACTCCTACGAGCAGTACTTC. It translates to CASSLRGGLANSYEQYF.

The genes are TRBV28 and TRBJ2-2; D call uncertain. V lost 2 bases and J lost 4, with 11 bases in between. The CDR3 has 15 residues. Germline V CDR1 and CDR2: MDHEN, SYDVKM. CDR3 coding DNA: TGTGCCAGCAGTTTACTTCGGGTGCGCACCGGGGAGCTGTTTTTT. Amino acids: CASSLLRVRTGELFF.

This clonotype was recorded at least ten times. The V gene is TRBV20-1, the J gene TRBJ1-4, with D possibly TRBD1 on 5 matching bases. The germline V gene has CDR1 DFQATT and CDR2 SNEGSKA (reference sequence). The V and J ends lost 1 base and 4 bases respectively, with 16 bases between them. CDR3 length: 16 residues. CDR3 nucleotides: TGCAGTGCTAGAGTCGCAAAGGGACTGTTTAATGAAAAACTGTTTTTT. Translating gives CSARVAKGLFNEKLFF.

The CDR3 region is CASSLRTPGLGYTF. The DNA for the CDR3 is TGTGCCAGCAGCTTACGGACACCGGGCTTGGGGTACACCTTC. The chain combines TRBV11-1 with TRBJ1-2; perhaps TRBD1 as D (5 bases). The CDR3 contains 14 residues. V lost 2 bases to trimming and J lost 11 bases, with 18 bases between them. Germline assignment: CDR1 SGHAT and CDR2 FQDESV (reference sequence).

This clonotype has just a few counts. The chain uses TRBV18 and TRBJ1-1; tentatively, D is TRBD1 (5 bases). The V gene lost 6 bases and the J gene lost 1 base, with 9 bases spanning the gap. The CDR3 spans 13 residues. From germline, CDR1 is KGHSH and CDR2 LQKENI. Here the CDR3 reads CASSHDRNTEAFF. Here the CDR3 DNA reads TGTGCCAGCTCCCACGACAGGAACACTGAAGCTTTCTTT.

Only a few counts were recorded for this clonotype. The V gene is TRBV7-9, the J gene TRBJ2-7, with 8 nucleotides matching TRBD2. Germline V CDR1 and CDR2: SEHNR, FQNEAQ (reference sequence). V lost 3 bases and J lost 0; bases outside the gene matches: 10. The CDR3 contains 17 residues. CDR3 sequence (DNA): TGTGCCAGCAGCTTCGTCTGGGGCGGGGGGCTCTCCTACGAGCAGTACTTC. Its translation: CASSFVWGGGLSYEQYF.

The chain has TRBV7-2 and TRBJ1-6; 8 bases match TRBD1. The CDR3 runs to 16 residues. The germline CDR1 and CDR2 sequences are SGHTA and FQGNSA. The ends lost 5 bases at V and 7 bases at J; junction bases unmatched: 10. CDR3 protein: CASSPRQGRPNSPLHF. The CDR3 bases are TGTGCCAGCAGCCCCAGACAGGGGAGGCCAAATTCACCCCTCCACTTT.

This clonotype was recorded many times. The rearrangement joins TRBV10-3 to TRBJ1-2; D gene uncertain. CDR1 and CDR2 (germline): ENHRY, SYGVKD. There are 14 residues in the CDR3. V lost 3 bases, J lost 6 bases, and 14 bases lay in between. The CDR3 DNA follows: TGTGCCATCAGTGACAAGGTTATTTCTGATGGCTACACCTTC. This codes for CAISDKVISDGYTF.

This chain joins TRBV7-9 and TRBJ2-2; D tentatively reads TRBD1 or TRBD2 (5 bases each). The CDR3 is made up of 17 amino acids. The germline V gene encodes CDR1 SEHNR and CDR2 FQNEAQ (reference sequence). V was pared by 3 bases and J by 5 bases, with 19 bases between. CDR3 residues: CASSFHLPGRPTGELFF. CDR3 nucleotides: TGTGCCAGCAGCTTCCACCTCCCAGGGAGACCAACCGGGGAGCTGTTTTTT.

This chain uses TRBV20-1 with TRBJ2-6, with unresolved D. The V and J ends lost 5 bases and 2 bases respectively, with 13 bases between them. CDR3 length: 15 amino acids. From germline, CDR1 is DFQATT and CDR2 SNEGSKA (reference sequence). CDR3 sequence: CSAPGRTPGANVLTF. The CDR3 DNA is TGCAGTGCTCCAGGACGGACCCCTGGGGCCAACGTCCTGACTTTC.

The gene calls are TRBV28 and TRBJ1-3; no clear D. V lost 8 bases and J lost 0, with 8 bases in between. CDR1 and CDR2 (germline): MDHEN, SYDVKM. CDR3 size: 13 residues. CDR3 protein: CASVSDSGNTIYF. DNA for the CDR3: TGTGCCAGCGTTTCGGACTCTGGAAACACCATATATTTT.

The chain carries TRBV15 and TRBJ1-1; D might be TRBD1 (6 bases). Per the germline V gene, CDR1 is LNHNV and CDR2 is YYDKDF (reference sequence). Deletions cut 2 bases from V and 5 bases from J, with 12 bases between. This CDR3 is 14 amino acids long. Here the CDR3 DNA reads TGTGCCACCAGCAGAAACCTAGGGGGAACTGAAGCTTTCTTT. As protein: CATSRNLGGTEAFF. Looking up the rest from reference TRBV15 and TRBJ1-1 gives the full variable domain: DAMVIQNPRYQVTQFGKPVTLSCSQTLNHNVMYWYQQKSSQAPKLLFHYYDKDFNNEADTPDNFQSRRPNTSFCFLDIRSPGLGDTAMYLCATSRNLGGTEAFFGQGTRLTVV.

This clonotype was observed a handful of times. The chain joins TRBV27 to TRBJ2-7; TRBD2 agrees at 12 bases. Germline trimming cut 3 bases from V and 4 bases from J; bases unmatched to any gene: 4. The CDR3 runs 15 residues. Germline V gene lookup returns CDR1 MNHEY and CDR2 SMNVEV (reference sequence). The CDR3: CASSFGTSGLYEQYF. CDR3 nucleotide sequence: TGTGCCAGCAGTTTTGGGACTAGCGGGCTGTACGAGCAGTACTTC.

This clonotype came up many times. The rearrangement joins TRBV5-1 to TRBJ1-2; D not resolved. The CDR3 has 12 amino acids. Germline loops: CDR1 SGHRS, CDR2 YFSETQ. With 0 bases removed from V and 8 bases from J, the gap between germline ends came to 8 bases. The DNA for the CDR3 is TGCGCCAGCAGCTTGGAAGGGAGCGGCTACACCTTC. This translates into CASSLEGSGYTF.

The chain employs TRBV5-1 and TRBJ1-2; a weak D match, TRBD1 (5 bases). CDR3 length: 14 amino acids. Germline loops: CDR1 SGHRS, CDR2 YFSETQ. V was cut by 4 bases and J by 8 bases, with 18 bases left in between. The CDR3 region is CASSPRVLDEGYTF. Here the CDR3 DNA reads TGCGCCAGCAGCCCCAGGGTGCTTGACGAAGGCTACACCTTC.

V usage is TRBV9 and J usage is TRBJ2-5; D possibly corresponds to TRBD1 (6 bases). The V end lost 2 bases, the J end lost 5 bases, and 19 bases lay between the germline ends. The germline CDR1 and CDR2 sequences are SGDLS and YYNGEE. The CDR3 has 16 residues. CDR3 amino acids: CASSVFGQSRGETQYF. CDR3 in DNA: TGTGCCAGCAGCGTCTTTGGACAGTCCCGAGGGGAGACCCAGTACTTC.

This sequence joins TRBV20-1 and TRBJ2-5; D is unresolved. V was cut by 0 bases and J by 4 bases, with 9 bases left in between. This CDR3 contains 13 residues. Germline loops: CDR1 DFQATT, CDR2 SNEGSKA (reference sequence). The CDR3 region has the DNA TGCAGTGCTAGAGATGGGTACCCAGAGACCCAGTACTTC. This codes for CSARDGYPETQYF.

The chain links TRBV3-1 to TRBJ2-1; D perhaps matches TRBD1 (6 bases). Trimming stripped 5 bases from V and 7 bases from J, with 15 bases between. The CDR3 totals 14 residues. From germline, CDR1 is LGHDT and CDR2 YNNKEL (reference sequence). In DNA form, the CDR3 reads TGTGCCAGCAGCAGTGCTGGGGGCCTAAATGAGCAGTTCTTC. Translating gives CASSSAGGLNEQFF.

This clonotype was observed a handful of times. The J gene is TRBJ2-4, the V gene TRBV20-1; 8 bases are shared with TRBD2. The germline V gene encodes CDR1 DFQATT and CDR2 SNEGSKA (reference sequence). The CDR3 runs to 20 residues. V shed 4 bases, J shed 0 bases, and the junction held 20 bases outside the gene matches. The CDR3 DNA follows: TGCAGTGCTACTCGCCAAGCGGGAGAGCTATTCTACCTAGCCAAAAACATTCAGTACTTC. Its protein is CSATRQAGELFYLAKNIQYF.

The table lists this clonotype with a few counts. The chain links TRBV5-1 to TRBJ1-5; D not certain. CDR1 and CDR2 from the germline V gene are SGHRS and YFSETQ. The CDR3 runs to 13 residues. V was trimmed by 4 bases and J by 4 bases, leaving 9 bases between them. The CDR3: CASSAELNQPQHF. As DNA, the CDR3 is TGCGCCAGCAGCGCCGAACTAAATCAGCCCCAGCATTTT.

In this sample, this clonotype turned up a few times. This chain uses TRBV6-2 or TRBV6-3 with TRBJ2-1; 8 nucleotides align to TRBD1. The CDR3 length is 12 residues. CDR1 and CDR2 from the germline V gene are MNHEY and SVGEGT. V shed 6 bases and J 9 bases; nucleotides not matched to a gene: 4. In DNA, the CDR3 is TGTGCCAGCAGGAAGACAGGGGTTGAGCAGTTCTTC. This codes for CASRKTGVEQFF.

The chain employs TRBV10-3 and TRBJ2-7, with TRBD2 matching 15 bases. Germline CDR1 is ENHRY and CDR2 is SYGVKD. The CDR3 sequence is 17 residues long. With 6 bases clipped from V and 6 bases from J, the junction kept 12 bases outside the gene matches. Written as DNA, the CDR3 is TGTGCCATCAGCGCTAGGTGGACTAGCGGGAGGGCTCTCGAGCAGTACTTC. Amino acid sequence: CAISARWTSGRALEQYF.

This chain connects TRBV27 to TRBJ2-7; 8 nucleotides line up with TRBD1. This CDR3 is 14 amino acids long. Germline V CDR1 and CDR2: MNHEY, SMNVEV (reference sequence). V trimming: 6 bases; J trimming: 4 bases; junction bases outside the gene matches: 8. The CDR3 coding sequence is TGTGCCAGCAGACCGGGACAGGCTGTTTACGAGCAGTACTTC. This gives the protein CASRPGQAVYEQYF.

At least ten counts were recorded for this clonotype. V gene TRBV12-3 or TRBV12-4 combines with J gene TRBJ2-1, with 15 bases aligning to TRBD2. V lost 1 base and J lost 9; bases outside the gene matches: 1. This CDR3 is 15 amino acids long. The CDR3 loop is CASSLGTSGGVEQFF. CDR3 nucleotide sequence: TGTGCCAGCAGTTTAGGGACTAGCGGGGGGGTTGAGCAGTTCTTC.

In its sample, this clonotype was seen many times. The J gene is TRBJ2-2, the V gene TRBV7-2; 7 positions agree with TRBD2. The trim removed 0 bases at V and 1 base at J, leaving 5 bases unmatched. Germline V gene data show CDR1 as SGHTA and CDR2 as FQGNSA. This CDR3 spans 17 amino acids. Here the CDR3 DNA reads TGTGCCAGCAGCTTAGCGCAGGCTAGCGGGAACACCGGGGAGCTGTTTTTT. It yields the protein CASSLAQASGNTGELFF.

The CDR3 is CASSQEDRGRNEQFF. The CDR3 nucleotides are TGCGCCAGCAGCCAAGAAGACAGGGGGAGGAATGAGCAGTTCTTC. This chain joins TRBV4-3 and TRBJ2-1; 9 bases fit TRBD1. J was trimmed by 7 bases and V by 0 bases; bases with no gene match: 4. The germline gives CDR1 LGHNA, CDR2 YSLEER. CDR3 size: 15 residues.

This clonotype was counted only a few times. This chain's CDR3 is CSVPRGGVYNEQFF. The CDR3, as DNA: TGCAGCGTCCCCCGCGGGGGGGTCTACAATGAGCAGTTCTTC. The J gene is TRBJ2-1, the V gene TRBV29-1; 9 bases align to TRBD2. The CDR3 has 14 amino acids. The germline CDR1 and CDR2 sequences are SQVTM and ANQGSEA. The V segment lost 6 bases and the J segment 3 bases; nucleotides outside the gene matches: 6.

V usage is TRBV20-1 and J usage is TRBJ2-3; 9 nucleotides match TRBD2. Germline values: CDR1 DFQATT, CDR2 SNEGSKA (reference sequence). This CDR3 contains 16 residues. The CDR3 here is CTGEKREASSTDTQYF. The CDR3 nucleotides are TGCACCGGGGAAAAGCGGGAGGCTTCTAGCACAGATACGCAGTATTTT.

This clonotype was found a few times. The chain carries TRBV7-2 and TRBJ1-2; D gene ambiguous. With 1 base removed from V and 4 bases from J, the gap between germline ends came to 13 bases. Germline V gives CDR1 SGHTA, CDR2 FQGNSA. The CDR3 has 15 residues. CDR3 sequence reads: CASSLGFRSSYGYTF. The CDR3 nucleotides read TGTGCCAGCAGCTTAGGTTTTCGCTCTAGCTATGGCTACACCTTC.